The present entry profiles one TCR beta chain with its context. Its antigen is as yet unknown. Germline and junction disagree at one end, which may indicate a read error. This sample stems from a study of T-cell reconstitution after alpha-beta-depleted transplantation in children. Notes on the study in general: By one year post-transplant, T-cell counts and diversity largely arose from T cells that were newly produced.

There are 14 residues in the CDR3. Germline CDR1 reads KGHSH; CDR2 reads LQKENI. It was with unique molecular identifiers that the TCRbeta library was prepared. TCRdb fed the PCR reads into MiXCR, producing one record per CDR3 protein. Of some 120,000 distinct CDR3 sequences listed, under 30% were seen once; the top ten hold about 10%. Source: PBMCs, mostly from graft donor cells, taken 180 days after TCRalphabeta/CD19-depleted stem cell transplant. This chain uses TRBV18 with TRBJ1-1; 7 bases agree with TRBD1. The TCR comes from a male patient between 2 and 9 years old who had a stem cell transplant for chronic granulomatous disease, so the T cells may come from the graft donor. In nucleotides, the CDR3 is TGTGCCAGCTCACCGCGACAGGGAAACACTGAAGCTTTCTTC. The encoded protein is CASSPRQGNTEAFF.